Presented here are 23 T cell receptor beta chains from one specimen sequenced in a study of shared clonotypes between healthy human individuals. TCRdb's table, derived via immunoSEQ multiplex PCR, lists solely in-frame clones and lacks some. The table includes over a million clones, approximately 80% detected once. Sequencing input: memory CD4+ T cells from PBMCs. The sample's subset: CD45RA-negative fraction. The source is a man aged 18 to 30 in good health. Some clones in this sample may be carry-over from other donors' samples.

This clone was detected ten times or more. The rearrangement links TRBV7-6 to TRBJ2-1; TRBD2 aligns across 9 bases. The CDR3 has 18 amino acids. Trimming cost V 2 bases and J 1 base; bases outside gene matches: 9. Germline assignment: CDR1 SGHVS and CDR2 FNYEAQ. This CDR3 is CASSLRGTSGLSYNEQFF. CDR3 DNA sequence: TGTGCCAGCAGCTTACGGGGTACTAGCGGGTTGTCCTACAATGAGCAGTTCTTC.

This chain joins TRBV9 and TRBJ2-2; 10 bases align to TRBD2. The trim removed 1 base at V and 5 bases at J, leaving 5 bases unmatched. The germline CDR1 and CDR2 sequences are SGDLS and YYNGEE. The length of the CDR3 is 16 residues. CDR3 coding DNA: TGTGCCAGCAGCGTATCAACTAGCGGGATTACCGGGGAGCTGTTTTTT. This encodes CASSVSTSGITGELFF.

This chain links TRBV6-6 with TRBJ2-7, with 7 bases aligning to TRBD1. The CDR3 consists of 15 residues. The J segment lost 2 bases and the V segment lost 0 bases, leaving 4 bases of the junction unmatched. CDR1 and CDR2 from the germline V gene are MNHNY and SVGAGI (reference sequence). CDR3 protein: CASSYSIQGAYEQYF. The CDR3 region has the DNA TGTGCCAGCAGTTACTCGATCCAGGGGGCCTACGAGCAGTACTTC.

This clone was seen just once. Other DNA sequences in this sample translate to the same CDR3. The rearrangement uses TRBV28 and TRBJ2-1; D possibly matches TRBD1 or TRBD2 (5 bases each). Germline V gene lookup returns CDR1 MDHEN and CDR2 SYDVKM. Trimming shortened V by 2 bases and J by 4 bases, and 9 bases separated the two germline ends. CDR3 length: 14 residues. CDR3 protein: CASSLTGPYNEQFF. CDR3 coding DNA: TGTGCCAGCAGTTTAACGGGGCCATACAATGAGCAGTTCTTC.

This chain uses TRBV29-1 with TRBJ2-1; perhaps TRBD2 as D (5 bases). The CDR3 has 14 amino acids. CDR1 is SQVTM, CDR2 ANQGSEA, per germline. The V end was cut by 7 bases, the J end by 7 bases, with 20 bases between. The CDR3 reads CSARAHLLRNEQFF. CDR3 in DNA: TGCAGCGCGAGGGCCCACCTCTTGCGGAATGAGCAGTTCTTC.

This clone was counted a single time. The chain has TRBV28 and TRBJ1-5, with a weak D call TRBD1 (5 bases). This CDR3 comprises 13 residues. Germline V gives CDR1 MDHEN, CDR2 SYDVKM. Between the trimmed V and J ends, which lost 7 bases and 7 bases, there was a span of 14 bases. The CDR3 DNA sequence: TGTGCCAGCAACCCAATACCAGGGCAGCCCCAGCATTTT. Translated: CASNPIPGQPQHF.

The chain joins TRBV6-5 to TRBJ2-6; D might be TRBD2 (5 bases). Germline values: CDR1 MNHEY, CDR2 SVGAGI. The length of the CDR3 is 15 residues. The V end lost 6 bases, the J end lost 0 bases, and 9 bases lay between the germline ends. CDR3 residues: CASRPTSSGANVLTF. DNA of the CDR3: TGTGCCAGCAGACCCACTAGCTCTGGGGCCAACGTCCTGACTTTC.

CDR3 sequence reads: CASSLGRAWGTEAFF. The CDR3 nucleotides are TGTGCCAGCAGCTTAGGTCGCGCGTGGGGGACTGAAGCTTTCTTT. V and J are TRBV7-8 and TRBJ1-1; D is possibly TRBD1 (5 bases). The CDR3 contains 15 residues. CDR1 is SGHVS, CDR2 FQNEAQ, per germline. Trimming took 1 base from V and 5 from J, leaving 14 bases between them.

This chain joins TRBV21-1 and TRBJ2-1. TRBV21-1 constitutes a pseudogene. CDR3 length: 14 amino acids. The CDR3 sequence: CASYQGPNHNEQFF. In DNA form, the CDR3 reads TGTGCCAGTTATCAAGGACCTAATCACAATGAGCAGTTCTTC.

The V and J genes are TRBV6-9 and TRBJ2-3; 8 bases match TRBD1. The CDR3 has 15 residues. The junction had 10 bases not matched to a gene; V was cut back by 6 bases and J by 5 bases. Germline V gene lookup returns CDR1 MNHGY and CDR2 SVAAGI. CDR3 coding DNA: TGTGCCAGCAGCCTCAGACAGGGGCGGATAGATACGCAGTATTTT. This encodes CASSLRQGRIDTQYF.

This clone was seen just once. This chain links TRBV4-2 with TRBJ1-4; tentatively, D is TRBD1 (5 bases). This CDR3 is built from 16 residues. From germline, CDR1 is LGHNA and CDR2 YNFKEQ. V lost 0 bases and J 8 bases, leaving 16 bases between the germline ends. For the CDR3, the DNA is TGTGCCAGCAGCCAAGATTGGGCAGGGAGGACGGAAAAACTGTTTTTT. Encoded protein: CASSQDWAGRTEKLFF.

The genes are TRBV19 and TRBJ1-5; no definite D call. CDR1 and CDR2 (germline): LNHDA, SQIVND (reference sequence). The CDR3 covers 14 residues. Trimming took off 5 bases at V and 0 bases at J, with 8 bases between the two ends. The CDR3 nucleotides read TGTGCCAGTAGTTCAGATACTAGCAATCAGCCCCAGCATTTT. Translating gives CASSSDTSNQPQHF.

The chain uses TRBV10-3 and TRBJ2-6; D may correspond to TRBD1 or TRBD2 (5 bases each). The CDR3 sequence is 18 residues long. CDR1 is ENHRY, CDR2 SYGVKD, per germline. The ends were cut back, 3 bases at V and 0 bases at J, with 15 bases in the middle. DNA for the CDR3: TGTGCCATCAGTGATATGTGGGGGTTGAGCTCTGGGGCCAACGTCCTGACTTTC. It codes for CAISDMWGLSSGANVLTF.

This clone was seen at least ten times. The gene calls are TRBV7-9 and TRBJ1-2, with D unresolved. Trimming removed 0 bases from V and 4 bases from J, with 9 bases in between. CDR1 is SEHNR and CDR2 is FQNEAQ in the germline V gene (reference sequence). This CDR3 region has 14 residues. CDR3 sequence: CASSLAQQFYGYTF. The CDR3 nucleotides are TGTGCCAGCAGCTTAGCGCAACAGTTCTATGGCTACACCTTC.

J is TRBJ1-1 and V is TRBV28; the D gene is possibly TRBD1 (6 bases). Germline CDR1 and CDR2: MDHEN and SYDVKM. The CDR3 loop spans 14 amino acids. V was cut by 7 bases and J by 4 bases, with 16 bases left in between. This CDR3 is CASTWGRGGTEAFF. The CDR3 region has the DNA TGTGCCAGCACCTGGGGCAGGGGAGGCACTGAAGCTTTCTTT.

CDR3 in DNA: TGTGCCAGCAGCGTACGTTATGAGGGAACTGAAGCTTTCTTT. Protein: CASSVRYEGTEAFF. The chain recombines TRBV9 with TRBJ1-1; no reliable D call. V dropped 1 base and J dropped 5 bases, with 12 bases sitting between them. Germline V lookup: CDR1 SGDLS, CDR2 YYNGEE. The CDR3 has 14 amino acids.

This chain joins TRBV7-8 and TRBJ2-7; tentatively, D is TRBD1 or TRBD2 (6 bases each). CDR3 size: 14 residues. V lost 5 bases to trimming and J lost 7 bases, with 18 bases between them. From germline, CDR1 is SGHVS and CDR2 FQNEAQ. Here the CDR3 DNA reads TGTGCCAGCAGCCTTACGAGGGGGGCGGGAGAGCAGTACTTC. This encodes CASSLTRGAGEQYF.

CDR3 nucleotide sequence: TGCAGCGTGGTTACAGGGGTCTACACTGAAGCTTTCTTT. Its translation is CSVVTGVYTEAFF. J is TRBJ1-1 and V is TRBV29-1; 7 bases agree with TRBD1. The CDR3 loop spans 13 amino acids. CDR1 is SQVTM, CDR2 ANQGSEA, per germline. The ends lost 6 bases at V and 3 bases at J; junction bases unmatched: 7.

The chain carries TRBV20-1 and TRBJ1-1; 9 bases are shared with TRBD1. The V gene's germline CDR1 is DFQATT and CDR2 SNEGSKA (reference sequence). V gave up 6 bases and J gave up 9 bases; unmatched junction bases: 5. The CDR3 is 11 amino acids. The CDR3 sequence: CSAVGTGKAFF. For the CDR3, the DNA is TGCAGTGCGGTCGGGACAGGGAAAGCTTTCTTT.

This clone came up once. V usage is TRBV5-6 and J usage is TRBJ2-3; 12 bases are a match to TRBD2. Germline CDR1 SGHDT, CDR2 YYEEEE. This CDR3 comprises 16 residues. Trimming removed 3 bases from V and 3 bases from J; junction bases left unmatched: 5. The DNA for the CDR3 is TGTGCCAGCAGCTGGCGGACTAGCGGGATAACAGATACGCAGTATTTT. Its protein product is CASSWRTSGITDTQYF.

This clone was counted many times. The chain employs TRBV28 and TRBJ1-1, with D possibly matching TRBD1 (6 bases). V lost 4 bases, J lost 11 bases, and 17 bases lay in between. Germline V CDR1 and CDR2: MDHEN, SYDVKM. The CDR3 spans 13 residues. The CDR3 reads CASSSPGVLYAFF. DNA for the CDR3: TGTGCCAGCAGTTCTCCAGGGGTCTTGTACGCTTTCTTT.

The chain recombines TRBV15 with TRBJ2-7; TRBD2 might be the D (6 bases). This CDR3 spans 15 amino acids. Germline V CDR1 and CDR2: LNHNV, YYDKDF (reference sequence). Deletions cut 1 base from V and 1 base from J, with 11 bases between. The DNA of the CDR3 is TGTGCCACCAGCAGAGCATGGGGAGGTTCCTACGAGCAGTACTTC. Translated: CATSRAWGGSYEQYF.

The rearrangement uses TRBV9 and TRBJ2-2; 14 bases map to TRBD2. The trim removed 3 bases at V and 5 bases at J, leaving 15 bases unmatched. The CDR3 is 20 residues long. CDR1 SGDLS and CDR2 YYNGEE come from the germline V gene. This chain's CDR3 is CASSGGHGTSGGLATGELFF. Here the CDR3 DNA reads TGTGCCAGCAGCGGTGGACACGGGACTAGCGGGGGATTGGCGACCGGGGAGCTGTTTTTT.